The clone carrying this TCR beta chain was seen a handful of times. The antigen is undetermined. The investigators reverse transcribed all of the isolated RNA, so they sequenced expressed TCRB transcripts. It was found that naive, central memory and regulatory T cell samples averaged roughly 3.6 million reads. Sequencing was performed with immunoSEQ multiplex PCR; in TCRdb, only in-frame clones are kept and a portion is missing. This sample has about 280,000 clones, with 14% to 15% found just once. These data come from a study of beta chain features in type 1 diabetes. Study in general: Similarity in age, gender and cell yields was seen between patients and healthy donors.

Study-wide results and limits: Type 1 diabetes patients had TCRB CDR3s that were shorter (moderately but significantly so) in all four CD4+ subsets. Using cDNA template may skew counts toward highly expressing activated cells. Patients with type 1 diabetes showed fewer VDJ junction insertions and more deletions.

The receptor was derived from a man aged 18 to 29 with type 1 diabetes. The sample comprised naive CD4+ T cells from blood.

Here the CDR3 DNA reads TGTGCCAGCAGCTTCCTAGCGGGAGCAGACAATGAGCAGTTCTTC. Translating gives CASSFLAGADNEQFF. V is TRBV7-9 and J is TRBJ2-1; 10 nucleotides match TRBD2. Trimming removed 3 bases from V and 5 bases from J; junction bases left unmatched: 4. CDR1 is SEHNR and CDR2 is FQNEAQ in the germline V gene (reference sequence). The CDR3 has 15 residues.